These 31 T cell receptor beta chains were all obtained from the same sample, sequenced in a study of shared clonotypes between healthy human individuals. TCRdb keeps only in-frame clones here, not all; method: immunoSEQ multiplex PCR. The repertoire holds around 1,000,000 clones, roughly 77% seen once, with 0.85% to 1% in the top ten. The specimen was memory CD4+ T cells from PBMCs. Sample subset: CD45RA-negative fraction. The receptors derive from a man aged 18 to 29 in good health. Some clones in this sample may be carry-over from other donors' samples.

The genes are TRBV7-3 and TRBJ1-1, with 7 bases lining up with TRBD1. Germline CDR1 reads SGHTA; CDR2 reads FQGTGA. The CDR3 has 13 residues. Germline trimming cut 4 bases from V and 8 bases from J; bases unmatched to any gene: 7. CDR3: CASSSTQGSEAFF. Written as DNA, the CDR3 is TGTGCCAGCAGCTCAACACAGGGGTCGGAAGCTTTCTTT.

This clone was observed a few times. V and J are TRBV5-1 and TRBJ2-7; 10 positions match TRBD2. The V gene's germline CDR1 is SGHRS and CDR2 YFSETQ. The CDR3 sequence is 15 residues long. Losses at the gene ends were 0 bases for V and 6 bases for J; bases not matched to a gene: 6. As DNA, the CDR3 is TGCGCCAGCAGCTTGGCCAGCGGGAGGGCCTCCGAGCAGTACTTC. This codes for CASSLASGRASEQYF. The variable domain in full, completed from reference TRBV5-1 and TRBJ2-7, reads KAGVTQTPRYLIKTRGQQVTLSCSPISGHRSVSWYQQTPGQGLQFLFEYFSETQRNKGNFPGRFSGRQFSNSRSEMNVSTLELGDSALYLCASSLASGRASEQYFGPGTRLTVT.

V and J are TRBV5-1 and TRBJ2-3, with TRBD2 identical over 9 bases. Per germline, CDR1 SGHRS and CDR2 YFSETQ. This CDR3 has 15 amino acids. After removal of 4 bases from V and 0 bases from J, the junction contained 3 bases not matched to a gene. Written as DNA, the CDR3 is TGCGCCAGCAGCCGCGGGAGGGCGAGCACAGATACGCAGTATTTT. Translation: CASSRGRASTDTQYF.

The CDR3 DNA follows: TGTGCCAGCTCACCACCGGTAGGGGCGCACACCTTC. Encoded protein: CASSPPVGAHTF. The chain recombines TRBV18 with TRBJ1-2, with TRBD1 as a possible D gene (5 bases). V was clipped by 0 bases and J by 12 bases, with 11 bases between them. The length of the CDR3 is 12 residues. The germline CDR1 and CDR2 sequences are KGHSH and LQKENI.

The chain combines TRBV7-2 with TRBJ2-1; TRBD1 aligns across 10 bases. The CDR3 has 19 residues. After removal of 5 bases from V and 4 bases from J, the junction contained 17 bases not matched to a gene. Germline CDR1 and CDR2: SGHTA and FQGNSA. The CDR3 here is CASSPRTGGRFVVYNEQFF. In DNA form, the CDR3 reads TGTGCCAGCAGCCCACGGACAGGGGGGCGATTCGTTGTATACAATGAGCAGTTCTTC.

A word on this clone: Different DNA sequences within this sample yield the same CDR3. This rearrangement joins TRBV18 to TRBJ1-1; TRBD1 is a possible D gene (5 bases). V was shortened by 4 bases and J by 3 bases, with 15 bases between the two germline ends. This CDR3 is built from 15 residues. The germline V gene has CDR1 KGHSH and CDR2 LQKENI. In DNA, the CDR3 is TGTGCCAGCTCACTAACTGGGGCCGGGGACACTGAAGCTTTCTTT. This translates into CASSLTGAGDTEAFF.

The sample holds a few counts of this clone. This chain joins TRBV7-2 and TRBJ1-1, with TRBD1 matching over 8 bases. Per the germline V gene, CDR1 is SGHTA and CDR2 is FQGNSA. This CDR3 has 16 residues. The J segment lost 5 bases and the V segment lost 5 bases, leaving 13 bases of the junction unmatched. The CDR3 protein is CASSHRLTGERTEAFF. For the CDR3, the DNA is TGTGCCAGCAGCCACCGCTTGACAGGGGAAAGGACTGAAGCTTTCTTT.

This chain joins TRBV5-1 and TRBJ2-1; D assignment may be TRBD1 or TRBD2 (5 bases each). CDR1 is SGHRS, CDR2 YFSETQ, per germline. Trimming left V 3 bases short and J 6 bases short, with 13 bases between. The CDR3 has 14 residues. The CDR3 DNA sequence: TGCGCCAGCAGCTCATATCCGAGGGGCAATGAGCAGTTCTTC. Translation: CASSSYPRGNEQFF. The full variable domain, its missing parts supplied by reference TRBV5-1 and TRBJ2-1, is KAGVTQTPRYLIKTRGQQVTLSCSPISGHRSVSWYQQTPGQGLQFLFEYFSETQRNKGNFPGRFSGRQFSNSRSEMNVSTLELGDSALYLCASSSYPRGNEQFFGPGTRLTVL.

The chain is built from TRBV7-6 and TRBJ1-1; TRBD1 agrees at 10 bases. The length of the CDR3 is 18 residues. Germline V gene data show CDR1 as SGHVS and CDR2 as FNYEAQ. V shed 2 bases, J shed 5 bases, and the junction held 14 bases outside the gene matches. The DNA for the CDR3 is TGTGCCAGCAGCTTATTAATAGGGGGCGGGACAGGGGAAACTGAAGCTTTCTTT. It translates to CASSLLIGGGTGETEAFF.

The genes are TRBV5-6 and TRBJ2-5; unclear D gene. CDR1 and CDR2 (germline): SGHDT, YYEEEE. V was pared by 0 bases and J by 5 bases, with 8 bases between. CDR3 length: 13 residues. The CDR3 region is CASSLGVWETQYF. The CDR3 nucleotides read TGTGCCAGCAGCTTGGGGGTTTGGGAGACCCAGTACTTC.

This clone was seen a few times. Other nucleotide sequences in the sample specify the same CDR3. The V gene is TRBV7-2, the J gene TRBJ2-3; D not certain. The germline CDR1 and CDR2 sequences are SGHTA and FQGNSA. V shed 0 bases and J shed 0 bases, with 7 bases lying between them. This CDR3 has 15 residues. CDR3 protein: CASSLAPGSTDTQYF. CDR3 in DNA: TGTGCCAGCAGCTTAGCACCCGGAAGCACAGATACGCAGTATTTT.

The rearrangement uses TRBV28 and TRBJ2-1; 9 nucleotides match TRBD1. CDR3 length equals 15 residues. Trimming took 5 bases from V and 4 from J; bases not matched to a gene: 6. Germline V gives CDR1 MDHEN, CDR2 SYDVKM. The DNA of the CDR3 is TGTGCCAGCAGTAGGCGGGACAGGGCATACAATGAGCAGTTCTTC. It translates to CASSRRDRAYNEQFF. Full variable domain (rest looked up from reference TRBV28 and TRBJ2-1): DVKVTQSSRYLVKRTGEKVFLECVQDMDHENMFWYRQDPGLGLRLIYFSYDVKMKEKGDIPEGYSVSREKKERFSLILESASTNQTSMYLCASSRRDRAYNEQFFGPGTRLTVL.

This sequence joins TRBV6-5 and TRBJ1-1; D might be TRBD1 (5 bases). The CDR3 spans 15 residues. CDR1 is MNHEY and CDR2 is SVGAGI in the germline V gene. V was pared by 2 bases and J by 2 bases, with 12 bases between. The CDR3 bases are TGTGCCAGCAGTTACAATCCAGGGCTTAACACTGAAGCTTTCTTT. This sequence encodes CASSYNPGLNTEAFF.

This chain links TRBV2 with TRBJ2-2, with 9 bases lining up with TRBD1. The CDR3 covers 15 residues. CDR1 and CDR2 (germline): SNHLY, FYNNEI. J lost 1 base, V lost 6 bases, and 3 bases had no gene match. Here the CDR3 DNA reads TGTGCCAGCAGCGCGACAGGGGGGAACACCGGGGAGCTGTTTTTT. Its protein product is CASSATGGNTGELFF.

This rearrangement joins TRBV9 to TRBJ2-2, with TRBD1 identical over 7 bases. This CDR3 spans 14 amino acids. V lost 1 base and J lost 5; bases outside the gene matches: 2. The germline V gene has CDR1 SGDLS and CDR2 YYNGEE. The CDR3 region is CASSVTGATGELFF. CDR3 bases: TGTGCCAGCAGCGTAACAGGGGCGACCGGGGAGCTGTTTTTT.

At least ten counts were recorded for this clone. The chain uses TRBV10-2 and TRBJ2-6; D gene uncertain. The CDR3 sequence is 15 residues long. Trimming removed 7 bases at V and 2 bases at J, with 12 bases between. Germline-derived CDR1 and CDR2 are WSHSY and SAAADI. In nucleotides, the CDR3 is TGCGCCAGCACCCCCGCCACGGCTGGGGCCAACGTCCTGACTTTC. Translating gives CASTPATAGANVLTF.

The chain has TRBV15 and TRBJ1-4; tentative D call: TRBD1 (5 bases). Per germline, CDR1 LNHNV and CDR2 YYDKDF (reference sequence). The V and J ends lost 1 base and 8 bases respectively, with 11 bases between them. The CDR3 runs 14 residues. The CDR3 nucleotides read TGTGCCACCAGCAGAGTCGGGACCCTAGAAAAACTGTTTTTT. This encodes CATSRVGTLEKLFF.

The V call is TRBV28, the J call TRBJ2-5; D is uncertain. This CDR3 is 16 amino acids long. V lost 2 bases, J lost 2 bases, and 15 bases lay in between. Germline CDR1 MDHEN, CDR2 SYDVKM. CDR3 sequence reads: CASSLGHGGTQETQYF. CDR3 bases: TGTGCCAGCAGTTTAGGGCACGGCGGCACTCAAGAGACCCAGTACTTC.

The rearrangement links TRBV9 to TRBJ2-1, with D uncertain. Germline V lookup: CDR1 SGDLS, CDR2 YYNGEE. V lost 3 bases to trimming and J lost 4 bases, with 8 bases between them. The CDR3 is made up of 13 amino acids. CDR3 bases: TGTGCCAGCAGCGCCCGAAATTACAATGAGCAGTTCTTC. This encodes CASSARNYNEQFF.

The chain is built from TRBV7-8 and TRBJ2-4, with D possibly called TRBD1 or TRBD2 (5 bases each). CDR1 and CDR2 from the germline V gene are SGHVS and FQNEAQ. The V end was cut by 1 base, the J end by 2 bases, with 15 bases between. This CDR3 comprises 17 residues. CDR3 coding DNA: TGTGCCAGCAGCTTAGTTGGGGCGGGTGCCCCCAAAAACATTCAGTACTTC. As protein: CASSLVGAGAPKNIQYF.

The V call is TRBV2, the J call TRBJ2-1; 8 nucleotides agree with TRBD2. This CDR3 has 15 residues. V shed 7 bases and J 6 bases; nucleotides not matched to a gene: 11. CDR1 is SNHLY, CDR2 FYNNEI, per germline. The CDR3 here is CASTGGWSGSNEQFF. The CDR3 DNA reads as TGTGCCAGCACCGGAGGGTGGAGCGGGAGCAATGAGCAGTTCTTC.

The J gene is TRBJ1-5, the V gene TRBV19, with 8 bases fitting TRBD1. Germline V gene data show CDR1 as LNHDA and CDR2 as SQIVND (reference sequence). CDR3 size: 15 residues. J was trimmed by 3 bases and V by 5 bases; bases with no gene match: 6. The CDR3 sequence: CASSRDRWDNQPQHF. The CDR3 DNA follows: TGTGCCAGTAGTCGGGACAGGTGGGACAATCAGCCCCAGCATTTT. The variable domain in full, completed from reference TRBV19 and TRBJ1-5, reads DGGITQSPKYLFRKEGQNVTLSCEQNLNHDAMYWYRQDPGQGLRLIYYSQIVNDFQKGDIAEGYSVSREKKESFPLTVTSAQKNPTAFYLCASSRDRWDNQPQHFGDGTRLSIL.

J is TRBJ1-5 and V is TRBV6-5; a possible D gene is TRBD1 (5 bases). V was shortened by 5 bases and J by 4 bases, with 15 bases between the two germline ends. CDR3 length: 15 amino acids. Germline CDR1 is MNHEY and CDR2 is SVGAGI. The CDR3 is CASSGGTPWNQPQHF. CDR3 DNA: TGTGCCAGCAGTGGCGGGACCCCTTGGAATCAGCCCCAGCATTTT.

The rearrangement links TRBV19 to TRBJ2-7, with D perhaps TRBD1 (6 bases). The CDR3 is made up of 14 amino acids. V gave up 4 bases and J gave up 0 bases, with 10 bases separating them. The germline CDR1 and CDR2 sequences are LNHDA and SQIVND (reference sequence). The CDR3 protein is CASSTWGHSYEQYF. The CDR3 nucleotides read TGTGCCAGTAGTACGTGGGGACACTCCTACGAGCAGTACTTC.

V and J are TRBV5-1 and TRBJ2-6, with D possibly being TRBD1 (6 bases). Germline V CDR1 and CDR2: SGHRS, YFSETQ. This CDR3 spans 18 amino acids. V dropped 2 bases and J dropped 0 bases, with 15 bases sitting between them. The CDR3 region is CASSFNSGQNSGANVLTF. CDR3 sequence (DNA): TGCGCCAGCAGCTTTAATTCAGGACAGAACTCTGGGGCCAACGTCCTGACTTTC.

This chain's CDR3 is CASSQDLGPYLPYEQYF. DNA of the CDR3: TGTGCCAGCAGCCAAGATCTTGGGCCCTACCTTCCGTACGAGCAGTACTTC. V gene TRBV14 combines with J gene TRBJ2-5; no firm D call. The end of the DNA is better explained by TRBJ2-7, so the J call may be wrong. CDR3 length: 17 residues. Per germline, CDR1 SGHDN and CDR2 FVKESK.

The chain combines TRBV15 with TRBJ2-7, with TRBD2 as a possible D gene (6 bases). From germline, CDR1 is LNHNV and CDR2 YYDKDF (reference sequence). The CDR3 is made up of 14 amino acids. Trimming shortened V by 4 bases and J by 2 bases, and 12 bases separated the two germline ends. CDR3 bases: TGTGCCACCAGCACCGGAGGGGTCCCCTACGAGCAGTACTTC. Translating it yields CATSTGGVPYEQYF.

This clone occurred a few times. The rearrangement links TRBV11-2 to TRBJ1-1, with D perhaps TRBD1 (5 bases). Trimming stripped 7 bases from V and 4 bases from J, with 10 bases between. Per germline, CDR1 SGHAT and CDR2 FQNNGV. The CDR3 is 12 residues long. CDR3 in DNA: TGTGCCAGCACCGGGGGATTCACTGAAGCTTTCTTT. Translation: CASTGGFTEAFF. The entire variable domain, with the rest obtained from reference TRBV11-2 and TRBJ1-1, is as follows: EAGVAQSPRYKIIEKRQSVAFWCNPISGHATLYWYQQILGQGPKLLIQFQNNGVVDDSQLPKDRFSAERLKGVDSTLKIQPAKLEDSAVYLCASTGGFTEAFFGQGTRLTVV.

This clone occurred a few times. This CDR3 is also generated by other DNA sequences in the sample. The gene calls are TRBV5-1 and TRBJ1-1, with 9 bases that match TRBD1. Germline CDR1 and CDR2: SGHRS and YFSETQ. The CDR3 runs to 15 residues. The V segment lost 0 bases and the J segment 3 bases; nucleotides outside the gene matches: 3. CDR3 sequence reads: CASSLEGQGYTEAFF. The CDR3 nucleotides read TGCGCCAGCAGCTTGGAGGGACAGGGTTACACTGAAGCTTTCTTT.

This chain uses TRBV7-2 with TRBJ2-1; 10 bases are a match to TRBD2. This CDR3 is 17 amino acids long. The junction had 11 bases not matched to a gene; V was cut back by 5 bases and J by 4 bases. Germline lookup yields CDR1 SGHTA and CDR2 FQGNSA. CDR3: CASSRQWRAGGYNEQFF. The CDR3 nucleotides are TGTGCCAGCAGCCGTCAGTGGAGAGCGGGAGGGTACAATGAGCAGTTCTTC.

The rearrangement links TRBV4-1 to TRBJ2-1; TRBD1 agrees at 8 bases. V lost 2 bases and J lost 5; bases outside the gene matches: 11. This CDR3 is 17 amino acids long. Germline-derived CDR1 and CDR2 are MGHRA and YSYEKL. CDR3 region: CASSQFLPGTGNNEQFF. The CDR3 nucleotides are TGCGCCAGCAGCCAATTTCTTCCCGGGACAGGAAACAATGAGCAGTTCTTC.